Listed here are 17 T cell receptor beta chains from one sample, sequenced in a study of T-cell memory formation after mild COVID-19. TCRdb used MiXCR to reprocess the 5' RACE reads, holding one entry per CDR3 protein. This table has around 340,000 distinct CDR3 sequences, approximately 14% appearing once. The sample was PBMCs or a T cell subset sorted from them (not recorded which). Receptors originate from a man aged 18 to 35 who had mild COVID-19 (a few samples of this study predate the infection). Cell type and time point are not known.

This clonotype has only a few counts. J is TRBJ1-1 and V is TRBV6-2 or TRBV6-3; no definite D call. This CDR3 is 13 amino acids long. CDR1 is MNHEY and CDR2 is SVGEGT in the germline V gene. V dropped 6 bases and J dropped 1 base, with 9 bases sitting between them. As DNA, the CDR3 is TGTGCCAGCAGAGTTGACGGGAACACTGAAGCTTTCTTT. This gives the protein CASRVDGNTEAFF.

This chain uses TRBV20-1 with TRBJ2-3; D possibly matches TRBD1 or TRBD2 (5 bases each). CDR1 and CDR2 (germline): DFQATT, SNEGSKA (reference sequence). Trimming shortened V by 6 bases and J by 1 base, and 8 bases separated the two germline ends. This CDR3 is 12 amino acids long. CDR3 in amino acids: CSAWGRTDTQYF. CDR3 in DNA: TGCAGTGCGTGGGGACGCACAGATACGCAGTATTTT.

This clonotype has only a few counts. The chain's CDR3 is CASSLAPGGDQPQHF. CDR3 sequence (DNA): TGTGCCAGCAGTTTAGCGCCGGGGGGCGATCAGCCCCAGCATTTT. The chain combines TRBV12-3 or TRBV12-4 with TRBJ1-5, with D perhaps matching TRBD1 (6 bases). The CDR3 spans 15 residues. Trimming left V 0 bases short and J 5 bases short, with 11 bases between.

The chain combines TRBV7-3 with TRBJ2-3; D not certain. This CDR3 contains 13 residues. V was cut by 3 bases and J by 2 bases, with 6 bases left in between. Germline V gene sequence: CDR1 SGHTA, CDR2 FQGTGA. CDR3 loop: CASSFTITDTQYF. CDR3 DNA sequence: TGTGCCAGCAGCTTCACGATCACAGATACGCAGTATTTT.

V gene TRBV7-6 combines with J gene TRBJ1-1, with D uncertain. The CDR3 sequence is 17 residues long. V lost 5 bases, J lost 0 bases, and 19 bases lay in between. Per germline, CDR1 SGHVS and CDR2 FNYEAQ. The CDR3 loop is CASSPQPPEGLNTEAFF. Here the CDR3 DNA reads TGTGCCAGCAGCCCGCAGCCGCCAGAAGGATTGAACACTGAAGCTTTCTTT.

The chain employs TRBV18 and TRBJ1-1; the D gene is possibly TRBD1 (5 bases). CDR3 length: 14 residues. Germline V gene sequence: CDR1 KGHSH, CDR2 LQKENI. V was shortened by 7 bases and J by 0 bases, with 12 bases between the two germline ends. The CDR3 reads CASLDIYLNTEAFF. In DNA form, the CDR3 reads TGTGCCAGCTTGGACATTTATCTGAACACTGAAGCTTTCTTT.

The chain combines TRBV20-1 with TRBJ1-1; TRBD1 agrees at 8 bases. Germline V CDR1 and CDR2: DFQATT, SNEGSKA (reference sequence). J lost 1 base, V lost 0 bases, and 4 bases had no gene match. The CDR3 runs to 15 residues. CDR3 sequence: CSARDSGTGNTEAFF. The CDR3 region has the DNA TGCAGTGCTAGAGATAGCGGGACAGGGAACACTGAAGCTTTCTTT.

The rearrangement uses TRBV19 and TRBJ1-5, with TRBD1 identical over 7 bases. V was clipped by 0 bases and J by 11 bases; unmatched bases: 4. The CDR3 totals 13 residues. Germline V gene sequence: CDR1 LNHDA, CDR2 SQIVND (reference sequence). The CDR3 loop reads CASSIEQGKTQHF. The CDR3 DNA sequence: TGTGCCAGTAGTATAGAACAGGGGAAGACCCAGCATTTT.

The sample holds a few counts of this clonotype. This chain joins TRBV6-2 or TRBV6-3 and TRBJ2-1; 10 bases map to TRBD2. Trimming cost V 5 bases and J 8 bases; bases outside gene matches: 9. The CDR3 covers 15 residues. Germline V gives CDR1 MNHEY, CDR2 SVGEGT. DNA for the CDR3: TGTGCCAGCAGTCCGCCAAGCGGGGGGGCCTATGAGCAGTTCTTC. Translation: CASSPPSGGAYEQFF.

This clonotype was seen only a few times. The chain recombines TRBV4-3 with TRBJ2-1, with TRBD1 as a possible D gene (6 bases). The ends were cut back, 1 base at V and 3 bases at J, with 10 bases in the middle. This CDR3 has 15 amino acids. From germline, CDR1 is LGHNA and CDR2 YSLEER. The CDR3 DNA reads TGCGCCAGCAGCCAAGGGACAGCCAACTACAATGAGCAGTTCTTC. Its protein product is CASSQGTANYNEQFF.

The chain has TRBV7-2 and TRBJ2-3; 7 bases are shared with TRBD2. The germline CDR1 and CDR2 sequences are SGHTA and FQGNSA. J gave up 5 bases and V 5 bases, and 10 bases lay outside the gene matches. CDR3 length equals 15 residues. CDR3 residues: CASSPGYRGVDTQYF. Written as DNA, the CDR3 is TGTGCCAGCAGCCCTGGGTATCGGGGGGTAGATACGCAGTATTTT.

The chain employs TRBV4-1 and TRBJ2-1; possible D gene TRBD1, 6 bases. Trimming cost V 3 bases and J 0 bases, with 12 bases left between them. This CDR3 region has 16 residues. From germline, CDR1 is MGHRA and CDR2 YSYEKL. The CDR3 sequence: CASSHSQGSSYNEQFF. DNA for the CDR3: TGCGCCAGCAGCCACTCCCAGGGGAGCTCCTACAATGAGCAGTTCTTC.

This clonotype was counted a few times. The chain uses TRBV30 and TRBJ2-5, with 12 bases fitting TRBD2. This CDR3 has 12 amino acids. The germline gives CDR1 GTSNPN, CDR2 SVGIG (reference sequence). The V gene end was trimmed by 3 bases and the J gene end by 7 bases; junction bases not matched to a gene: 0. CDR3 sequence (DNA): TGTGCCTGGAGACTAGCGGGGGGGACCCAGTACTTC. It translates to CAWRLAGGTQYF.

This clonotype has at least ten counts. The rearrangement links TRBV4-1 to TRBJ2-7; 7 bases are shared with TRBD2. The CDR3 has 15 amino acids. CDR1 MGHRA and CDR2 YSYEKL come from the germline V gene. V trimming: 4 bases; J trimming: 5 bases; junction bases outside the gene matches: 11. The CDR3 region has the DNA TGCGCCAGCAGCCTGTGGGTGGGGGGGTTGAACGAGCAGTACTTC. As protein: CASSLWVGGLNEQYF.

The V and J genes are TRBV5-1 and TRBJ1-1; no definite D call. Germline assignment: CDR1 SGHRS and CDR2 YFSETQ. The ends were cut back, 1 base at V and 1 base at J, with 11 bases in the middle. The CDR3 length is 15 residues. The DNA of the CDR3 is TGCGCCAGCAGCTTGTCGGCCCAAGGGAACACTGAAGCTTTCTTT. It encodes CASSLSAQGNTEAFF.

The rearrangement joins TRBV12-3 or TRBV12-4 to TRBJ1-2; 7 bases match TRBD1. CDR3 length: 15 residues. Germline trimming cut 6 bases from V and 7 bases from J; bases unmatched to any gene: 14. The CDR3 region is CASSPIRQGEGGYTF. CDR3 sequence (DNA): TGTGCCAGCAGCCCGATCCGACAGGGAGAGGGTGGCTACACCTTC.

This clonotype was detected a few times. This chain links TRBV20-1 with TRBJ1-1; D perhaps matches TRBD1 (5 bases). The CDR3 has 12 amino acids. From germline, CDR1 is DFQATT and CDR2 SNEGSKA (reference sequence). V gave up 4 bases and J gave up 6 bases, with 12 bases separating them. The CDR3 spells CSANTGGPEAFF. The CDR3 DNA reads TGCAGTGCTAACACAGGAGGCCCTGAAGCTTTCTTT.